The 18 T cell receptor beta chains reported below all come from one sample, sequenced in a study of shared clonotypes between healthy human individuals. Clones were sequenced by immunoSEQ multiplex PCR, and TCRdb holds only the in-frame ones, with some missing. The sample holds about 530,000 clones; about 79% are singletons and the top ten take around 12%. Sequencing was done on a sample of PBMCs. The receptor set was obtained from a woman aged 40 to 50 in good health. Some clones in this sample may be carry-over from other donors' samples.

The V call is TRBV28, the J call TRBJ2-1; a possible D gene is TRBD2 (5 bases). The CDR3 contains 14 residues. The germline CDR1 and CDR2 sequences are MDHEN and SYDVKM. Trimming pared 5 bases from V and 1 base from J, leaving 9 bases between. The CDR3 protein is CASSKSGSYNEQFF. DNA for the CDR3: TGTGCCAGCAGTAAGAGCGGTTCCTACAATGAGCAGTTCTTC.

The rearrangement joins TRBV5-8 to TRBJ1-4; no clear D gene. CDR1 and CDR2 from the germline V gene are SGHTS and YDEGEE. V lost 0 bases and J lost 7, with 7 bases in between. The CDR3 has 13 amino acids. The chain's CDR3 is CASSLVGSEKLFF. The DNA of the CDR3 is TGTGCCAGCAGCTTGGTCGGCTCTGAAAAACTGTTTTTT.

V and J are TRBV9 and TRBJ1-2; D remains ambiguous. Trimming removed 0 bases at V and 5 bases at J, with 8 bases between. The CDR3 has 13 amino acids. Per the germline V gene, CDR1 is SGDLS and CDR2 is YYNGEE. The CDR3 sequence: CASSVGQKYGYTF. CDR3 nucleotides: TGTGCCAGCAGCGTAGGGCAGAAATATGGCTACACCTTC.

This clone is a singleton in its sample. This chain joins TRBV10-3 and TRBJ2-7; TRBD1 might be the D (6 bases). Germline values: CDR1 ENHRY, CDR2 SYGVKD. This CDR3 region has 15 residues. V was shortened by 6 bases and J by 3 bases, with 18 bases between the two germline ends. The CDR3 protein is CAISPTGGAIYEQYF. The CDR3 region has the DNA TGTGCCATCAGCCCGACAGGAGGCGCTATCTACGAGCAGTACTTC.

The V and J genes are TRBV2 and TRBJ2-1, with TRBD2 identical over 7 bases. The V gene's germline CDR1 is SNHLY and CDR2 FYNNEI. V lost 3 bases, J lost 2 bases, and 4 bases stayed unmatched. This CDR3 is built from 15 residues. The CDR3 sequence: CASSDSSGTYNEQFF. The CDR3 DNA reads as TGTGCCAGCAGTGACTCTAGCGGAACCTACAATGAGCAGTTCTTC.

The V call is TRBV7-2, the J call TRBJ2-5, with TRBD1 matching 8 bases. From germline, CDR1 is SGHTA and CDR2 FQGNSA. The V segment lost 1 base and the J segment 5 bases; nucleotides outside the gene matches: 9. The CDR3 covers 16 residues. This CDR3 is CASSLGLTGVHETQYF. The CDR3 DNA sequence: TGTGCCAGCAGCTTAGGCTTGACAGGGGTGCACGAGACCCAGTACTTC.

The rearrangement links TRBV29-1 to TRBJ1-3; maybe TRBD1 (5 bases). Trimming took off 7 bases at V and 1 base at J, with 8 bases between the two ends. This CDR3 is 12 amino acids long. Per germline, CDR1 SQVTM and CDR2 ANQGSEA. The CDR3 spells CSGGSSGNTIYF. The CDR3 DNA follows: TGCAGCGGGGGCAGTTCTGGAAACACCATATATTTT.

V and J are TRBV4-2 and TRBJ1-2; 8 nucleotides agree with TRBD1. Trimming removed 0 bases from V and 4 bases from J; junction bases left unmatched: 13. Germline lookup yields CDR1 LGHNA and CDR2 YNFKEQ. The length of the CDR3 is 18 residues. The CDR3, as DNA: TGTGCCAGCAGCCAAGACCCTCTACAGGGGGGGTCCGTCTATGGCTACACCTTC. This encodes CASSQDPLQGGSVYGYTF.

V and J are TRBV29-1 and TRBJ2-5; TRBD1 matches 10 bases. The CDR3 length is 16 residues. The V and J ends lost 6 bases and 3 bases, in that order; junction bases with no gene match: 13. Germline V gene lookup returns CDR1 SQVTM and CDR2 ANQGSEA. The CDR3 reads CSVSWSGQGSKETQYF. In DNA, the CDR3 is TGCAGCGTATCTTGGTCGGGACAGGGGAGTAAAGAGACCCAGTACTTC. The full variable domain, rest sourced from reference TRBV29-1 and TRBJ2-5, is SAVISQKPSRDICQRGTSLTIQCQVDSQVTMMFWYRQQPGQSLTLIATANQGSEATYESGFVIDKFPISRPNLTFSTLTVSNMSPEDSSIYLCSVSWSGQGSKETQYFGPGTRLLVL.

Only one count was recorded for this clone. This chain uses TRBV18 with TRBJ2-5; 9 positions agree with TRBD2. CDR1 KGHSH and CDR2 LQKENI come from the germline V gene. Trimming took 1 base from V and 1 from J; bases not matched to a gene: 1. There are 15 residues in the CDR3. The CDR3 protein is CASSPRTSAQETQYF. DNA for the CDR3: TGTGCCAGCTCACCACGGACTAGCGCCCAAGAGACCCAGTACTTC.

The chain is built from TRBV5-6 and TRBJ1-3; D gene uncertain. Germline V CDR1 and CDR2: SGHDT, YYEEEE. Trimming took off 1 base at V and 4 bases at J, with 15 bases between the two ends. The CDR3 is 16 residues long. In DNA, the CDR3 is TGTGCCAGCAGCTTGACGCGGCGATTGAAAGGAAACACCATATATTTT. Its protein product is CASSLTRRLKGNTIYF.

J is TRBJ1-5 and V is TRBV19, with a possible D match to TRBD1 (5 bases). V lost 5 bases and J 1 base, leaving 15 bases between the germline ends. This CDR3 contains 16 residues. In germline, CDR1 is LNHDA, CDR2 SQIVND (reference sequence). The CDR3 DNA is TGTGCCAGTAGTGCTTTCCGGGACTGGAGCAATCAGCCCCAGCATTTT. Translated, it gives CASSAFRDWSNQPQHF.

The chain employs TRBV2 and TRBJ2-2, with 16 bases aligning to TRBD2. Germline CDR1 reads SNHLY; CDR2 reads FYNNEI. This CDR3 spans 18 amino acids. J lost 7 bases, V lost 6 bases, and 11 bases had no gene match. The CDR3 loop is CASRAGLAGGSRYGELFF. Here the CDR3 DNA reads TGTGCCAGCAGGGCGGGACTAGCGGGAGGGAGTCGGTACGGGGAGCTGTTTTTT.

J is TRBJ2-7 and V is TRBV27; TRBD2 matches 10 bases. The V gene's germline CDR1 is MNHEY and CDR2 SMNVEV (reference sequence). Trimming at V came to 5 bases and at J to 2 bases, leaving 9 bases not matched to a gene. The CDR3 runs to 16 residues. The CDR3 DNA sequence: TGTGCCAGCAGTGTCATGACTAGCGGGCGGACCTACGAGCAGTACTTC. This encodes CASSVMTSGRTYEQYF.

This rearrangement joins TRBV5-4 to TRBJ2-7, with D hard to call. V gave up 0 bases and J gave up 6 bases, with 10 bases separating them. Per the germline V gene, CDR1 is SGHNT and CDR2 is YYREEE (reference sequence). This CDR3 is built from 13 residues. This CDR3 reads CASSLEGLGEQYF. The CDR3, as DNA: TGTGCCAGCAGCTTGGAAGGGTTGGGCGAGCAGTACTTC.

The CDR3 reads CASSGKVGTEYRYF. CDR3 DNA sequence: TGTGCCAGCAGTGGTAAAGTAGGAACAGAGTACCGGTATTTT. The genes are TRBV2 and TRBJ2-3; D is undetermined. The CDR3 covers 14 residues. Germline CDR1 SNHLY, CDR2 FYNNEI. The V gene lost 4 bases and the J gene lost 14 bases, with 22 bases spanning the gap.

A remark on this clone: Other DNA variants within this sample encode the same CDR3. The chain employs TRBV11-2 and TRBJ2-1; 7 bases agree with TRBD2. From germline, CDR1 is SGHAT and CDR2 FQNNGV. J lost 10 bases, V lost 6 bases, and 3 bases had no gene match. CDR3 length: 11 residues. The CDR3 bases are TGTGCCAGCAGTTTGGGGGGGGAGCAGTTCTTC. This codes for CASSLGGEQFF.

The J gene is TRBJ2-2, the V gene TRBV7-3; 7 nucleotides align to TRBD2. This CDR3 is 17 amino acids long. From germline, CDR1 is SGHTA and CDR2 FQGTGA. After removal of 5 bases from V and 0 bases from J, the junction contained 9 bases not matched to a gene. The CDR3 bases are TGTGCCAGCAGCACACGACTAGCCCCTCCGAACACCGGGGAGCTGTTTTTT. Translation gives CASSTRLAPPNTGELFF.